The rows below give T cell receptor beta chains drawn from one sample of a study of blood T cell repertoires in COVID-19. Data came from immunoSEQ multiplex PCR; TCRdb stores just in-frame clones and leaves some out. The repertoire has about 40,000 clones, over 80% of them found once; the top ten carry 7% to 9%. Sequencing was carried out using peripheral blood. Source of these receptors: a woman aged 70 to 79 with acute or convalescent COVID-19. The CDR3 runs from the conserved cysteine through the conserved F or W. A D gene is named only where the DNA matches it firmly.

J gene: TRBJ2-3
V gene: TRBV6-2/TRBV6-3
D gene: TRBD2
CDR3 DNA: TGTGCCAGCAGCCAACTAGCGGTAAACACAGATACGCAGTATTTT
CDR3 protein: CASSQLAVNTDTQYF

J gene: TRBJ1-4
V gene: TRBV29-1
D gene: TRBD1
CDR3 DNA: TGCAGCGTAACCCGGACAGGGGGCGAAAAACTGTTTTTT
CDR3 protein: CSVTRTGGEKLFF

J gene: TRBJ1-5
V gene: TRBV4-2
D gene: NA
CDR3 DNA: TGTGCCAGCAGCCAAGATACAGATTTTCAGCCCCAGCATTTT
CDR3 protein: CASSQDTDFQPQHF

J gene: TRBJ2-3
V gene: TRBV11-2
D gene: NA
CDR3 DNA: TGTGCCAGCAGCTTAGTCTTCGGCACAGATACGCAGTATTTT
CDR3 protein: CASSLVFGTDTQYF

J gene: TRBJ2-2
V gene: TRBV4-3
D gene: NA
CDR3 DNA: TGCGCCAGCAGCCCCCGGGGGAGGGGGGACACCGGGGAGCTGTTTTTT
CDR3 protein: CASSPRGRGDTGELFF

J gene: TRBJ2-3
V gene: TRBV7-2
D gene: NA
CDR3 DNA: TGTGCCAGCGCTCCGGTCGGCGGGACGGCAGATACGCAGTATTTT
CDR3 protein: CASAPVGGTADTQYF

J gene: TRBJ1-1
V gene: TRBV5-1
D gene: TRBD1
CDR3 DNA: TGCGCCAGCAGCTTGGCCGGGACAGGCTTGAACACTGAAGCTTTCTTT
CDR3 protein: CASSLAGTGLNTEAFF

J gene: TRBJ2-5
V gene: TRBV7-2
D gene: NA
CDR3 DNA: TGTGCCAGCAGCTTTATTGATAGCGGCGCCACCCACCCGTACTTC
CDR3 protein: CASSFIDSGATHPYF

J gene: TRBJ2-5
V gene: TRBV28
D gene: TRBD1
CDR3 DNA: TGTGCCAGCAGTCTAGTGGGGACAGGGGGCGTAATCGGGGAGACCCAGTACTTC
CDR3 protein: CASSLVGTGGVIGETQYF

J gene: TRBJ2-3
V gene: TRBV29-1
D gene: NA
CDR3 DNA: TGCAGCCTCAGAGGGGGAGGGGGACGGGGCACAGATACGCAGTATTTT
CDR3 protein: CSLRGGGGRGTDTQYF